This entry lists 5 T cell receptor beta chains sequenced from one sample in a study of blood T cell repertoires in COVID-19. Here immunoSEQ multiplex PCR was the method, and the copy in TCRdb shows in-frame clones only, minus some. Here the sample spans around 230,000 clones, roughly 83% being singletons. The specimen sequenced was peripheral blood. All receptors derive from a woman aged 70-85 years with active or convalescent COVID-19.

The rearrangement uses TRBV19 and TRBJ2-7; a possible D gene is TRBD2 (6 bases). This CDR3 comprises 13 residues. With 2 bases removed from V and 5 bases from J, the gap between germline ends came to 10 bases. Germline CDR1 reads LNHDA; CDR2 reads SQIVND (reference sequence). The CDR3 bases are TGTGCCAGTAGTATAAGGGGACTCAACGAGCAGTACTTC. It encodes CASSIRGLNEQYF.

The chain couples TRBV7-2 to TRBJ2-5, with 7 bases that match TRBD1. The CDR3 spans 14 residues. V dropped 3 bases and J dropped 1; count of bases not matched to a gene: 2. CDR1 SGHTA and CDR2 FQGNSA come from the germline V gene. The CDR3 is CASSLTGSQETQYF. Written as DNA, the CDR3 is TGTGCCAGCAGCTTGACAGGGAGCCAAGAGACCCAGTACTTC.

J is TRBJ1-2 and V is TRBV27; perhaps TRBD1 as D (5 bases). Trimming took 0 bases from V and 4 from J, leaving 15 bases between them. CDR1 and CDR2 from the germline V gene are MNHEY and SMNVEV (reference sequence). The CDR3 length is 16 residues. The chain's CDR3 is CASSLSGQVTSYGYTF. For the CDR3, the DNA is TGTGCCAGCAGTTTATCGGGGCAGGTTACATCCTATGGCTACACCTTC.

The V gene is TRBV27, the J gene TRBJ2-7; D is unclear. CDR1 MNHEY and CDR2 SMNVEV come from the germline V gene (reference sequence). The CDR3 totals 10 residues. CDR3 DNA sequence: TGTGTACCGAACGGCTACGAGCAGTACTTC. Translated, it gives CVPNGYEQYF.

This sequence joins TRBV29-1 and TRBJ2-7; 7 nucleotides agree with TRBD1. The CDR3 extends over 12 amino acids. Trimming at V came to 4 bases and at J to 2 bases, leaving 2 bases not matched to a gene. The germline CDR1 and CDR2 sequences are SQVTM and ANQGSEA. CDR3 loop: CSVAQGAYEQYF. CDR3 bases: TGCAGCGTTGCCCAGGGGGCCTACGAGCAGTACTTC.